A selection of T cell receptor beta chains follows, all from one sample in a study of shared clonotypes between healthy human individuals. Using immunoSEQ multiplex PCR, the repertoire was profiled, and TCRdb retains in-frame clones only, with some absent. The data contain under 1 million clones, around 93% of them seen just once; the ten biggest clones take up around 24%. Input material: naive CD8+ T cells sorted from blood. The source is a man aged 25 to 40 in good health. The CDR3 runs from the conserved cysteine through the conserved F or W. A D gene is named only where the DNA matches it firmly. Clone size, where shown, is once, few, many, or a class for clones that have expanded.

>TRBD2|17|TRBV18|NA|TRBJ2-7
CASSPYAGGPLSYEQYF
TGTGCCAGCTCACCATACGCGGGGGGGCCCCTCTCCTACGAGCAGTACTTC
>TRBD1|17|TRBV11-2|NA|TRBJ2-7
CASSLRPGTGGSYEQYF
TGTGCCAGCAGCTTAAGGCCCGGGACAGGGGGCTCCTACGAGCAGTACTTC
>TRBD1|14|TRBV4-1|once|TRBJ1-1
CASSQETGVTEAFF
TGCGCCAGCAGCCAAGAAACAGGGGTTACTGAAGCTTTCTTT
>TRBD2|15|TRBV10-1|NA|TRBJ2-1
CARETWTSGTNEQFF
TGCGCCCGGGAAACCTGGACTAGCGGGACCAATGAGCAGTTCTTC
>NA|13|TRBV30|NA|TRBJ1-2
CAWSVPDLGGYTF
TGTGCCTGGAGTGTACCGGACCTCGGGGGCTACACCTTC
>NA|14|TRBV10-1|NA|TRBJ1-1
CASSEARTSTEAFF
TGCGCCAGCAGTGAGGCAAGGACAAGCACTGAAGCTTTCTTT
>NA|14|TRBV6-1|NA|TRBJ2-4
CASSLTLAKNIQYF
TGTGCCAGCAGTCTGACCTTAGCCAAAAACATTCAGTACTTC
>NA|13|TRBV27|once|TRBJ2-6
CASKGPGANVLTF
TGTGCCAGCAAGGGGCCTGGGGCCAACGTCCTGACTTTC
>NA|13|TRBV6-6|NA|TRBJ2-3
CASSYIITDTQYF
TGTGCCAGCAGTTACATCATTACAGATACGCAGTATTTT
>TRBD1|14|TRBV6-5|NA|TRBJ1-1
CASKDRGRNTEAFF
TGTGCCAGCAAAGACAGGGGTAGGAACACTGAAGCTTTCTTT
>NA|14|TRBV10-3|few|TRBJ2-7
CAISDGTEAYEQYF
TGTGCCATCAGTGACGGGACCGAAGCCTACGAGCAGTACTTC
>TRBD1|14|TRBV7-9|NA|TRBJ1-2
CASSLLGQGNGYTF
TGTGCCAGCAGCTTATTGGGACAGGGAAATGGCTACACCTTC
>TRBD2|16|TRBV5-4|NA|TRBJ2-7
CASSLVTSGRGEEQYF
TGTGCCAGCAGCTTGGTGACCAGCGGGAGAGGTGAGGAGCAGTACTTC
>NA|18|TRBV21-1|NA|TRBJ2-1
CASSNYWGQTKRYNEQFF
TGTGCCAGCAGCAACTACTGGGGACAGACCAAGAGGTACAATGAGCAGTTCTTC
>TRBD1|16|TRBV29-1|NA|TRBJ2-7
CSVEDTGTAYPYEQYF
TGCAGCGTTGAAGATACTGGGACAGCGTATCCCTACGAGCAGTACTTC
>NA|13|TRBV18|few|TRBJ2-7
CASSPAFGDEQYF
TGTGCCAGCTCACCAGCTTTTGGCGACGAGCAGTACTTC
>TRBD2|15|TRBV5-1|once|TRBJ2-1
CASSPREQVYNEQFF
TGCGCCAGCAGTCCGCGGGAGCAAGTCTACAATGAGCAGTTCTTC
>NA|15|TRBV10-1|NA|TRBJ2-1
CASSEMTHSYNEQFF
TGCGCCAGCAGTGAGATGACGCACTCCTACAATGAGCAGTTCTTC
>TRBD1|13|TRBV11-2|once|TRBJ2-7
CASSFDRVYEQYF
TGTGCCAGCAGCTTCGACAGGGTCTACGAGCAGTACTTC
>NA|15|TRBV4-3|NA|TRBJ2-3
CASSQEKGGADTQYF
TGCGCCAGCAGCCAAGAGAAGGGGGGCGCAGATACGCAGTATTTT
>TRBD2|19|TRBV5-1|NA|TRBJ2-1
CASSYEGLAGLPSYNEQFF
TGCGCCAGCAGCTACGAGGGACTAGCGGGACTACCTTCCTACAATGAGCAGTTCTTC
>NA|14|TRBV28|NA|TRBJ2-7
CASSFGTVAYEQYF
TGTGCCAGCAGTTTTGGTACAGTAGCCTACGAGCAGTACTTC
>NA|13|TRBV2|NA|TRBJ2-1
CASSPPRSPEQFF
TGTGCCAGCAGCCCCCCTAGGTCCCCTGAGCAGTTCTTC
>TRBD2|16|TRBV19|NA|TRBJ2-1
CASSPGTSGAYNEQFF
TGTGCCAGTAGTCCCGGGACTAGCGGGGCCTACAATGAGCAGTTCTTC
>TRBD2|15|TRBV14|NA|TRBJ2-7
CAGSQGLAGGDEQYF
TGTGCCGGCAGCCAGGGACTAGCGGGAGGGGACGAGCAGTACTTC
>TRBD1|15|TRBV4-3|NA|TRBJ1-3
CASSRQGATGNTIYF
TGCGCCAGCAGCCGACAGGGGGCAACTGGAAACACCATATATTTT
>NA|13|TRBV28|few|TRBJ2-2
CASSISGIGELFF
TGTGCCAGCAGTATCTCGGGTATCGGGGAGCTGTTTTTT
>NA|16|TRBV27|NA|TRBJ2-3
CASSLSRVPPTDTQYF
TGTGCCAGCAGTTTATCTAGAGTTCCCCCCACAGATACGCAGTATTTT
>NA|14|TRBV9|NA|TRBJ2-7
CASSVGAGTYEQYF
TGTGCCAGCAGCGTAGGGGCAGGGACCTACGAGCAGTACTTC
>NA|12|TRBV5-5|NA|TRBJ2-7
CASSPLLDEQYF
TGTGCCAGCAGCCCTCTACTCGACGAGCAGTACTTC
>TRBD1|15|TRBV7-8|NA|TRBJ2-7
CASSLQQGFSYEQYF
TGTGCCAGCAGCCTACAACAGGGGTTTTCCTACGAGCAGTACTTC
>NA|17|TRBV7-9|NA|TRBJ2-1
CASSLSVGWYGDNEQFF
TGTGCCAGCAGCTTAAGCGTTGGGTGGTACGGCGACAATGAGCAGTTCTTC
>TRBD2|14|TRBV14|NA|TRBJ2-7
CASSQSGVSYEQYF
TGTGCCAGCAGCCAAAGCGGGGTTTCCTACGAGCAGTACTTC
>TRBD2|13|TRBV5-1|NA|TRBJ2-1
CASRREGYNEQFF
TGCGCCAGCAGGCGGGAGGGTTACAATGAGCAGTTCTTC
>TRBD1|15|TRBV25-1|NA|TRBJ1-2
CASSEWDRGIGGYTF
TGTGCCAGCAGTGAATGGGACAGGGGGATAGGGGGCTACACCTTC
>TRBD2|15|TRBV29-1|NA|TRBJ2-7
CSVEVAGVSTYEQYF
TGCAGCGTTGAAGTAGCGGGAGTTAGCACCTACGAGCAGTACTTC
>NA|17|TRBV27|NA|TRBJ2-3
CASSLISSEGLTDTQYF
TGTGCCAGCAGTTTAATTTCGTCCGAGGGACTCACAGATACGCAGTATTTT
>TRBD2|16|TRBV10-3|NA|TRBJ2-5
CAISDPSGRADETQYF
TGTGCCATCAGTGATCCCAGCGGGAGGGCCGATGAGACCCAGTACTTC
>TRBD2|16|TRBV4-3|NA|TRBJ2-7
CASSQDRTSGIYEQYF
TGCGCCAGCAGCCAAGACCGGACTAGCGGGATTTACGAGCAGTACTTC
>NA|13|TRBV27|NA|TRBJ2-5
CASSLLSGETQYF
TGTGCCAGCAGCCTCCTCTCGGGGGAGACCCAGTACTTC
>NA|14|TRBV27|NA|TRBJ1-5
CASSLSRTDQPQHF
TGTGCCAGCAGTTTATCCAGAACTGATCAGCCCCAGCATTTT
>NA|16|TRBV5-1|NA|TRBJ1-4
CASSSFLFTTNEKLFF
TGCGCCAGCAGTTCGTTCCTTTTTACAACTAATGAAAAACTGTTTTTT
>TRBD2|14|TRBV13|NA|TRBJ2-3
CASSWNRGADTQYF
TGTGCCAGCAGCTGGAACCGGGGGGCAGATACGCAGTATTTT
>NA|16|TRBV11-2|NA|TRBJ2-3
CASSSPIVRAEDTQYF
TGTGCCAGCAGCTCCCCGATAGTTCGGGCGGAAGATACGCAGTATTTT
>NA|14|TRBV19|NA|TRBJ2-7
CASSIDTFSYEQYF
TGTGCCAGTAGTATAGACACCTTCTCCTACGAGCAGTACTTC
>TRBD1|14|TRBV28|NA|TRBJ2-7
CASSPLGQGLEQYF
TGTGCCAGCAGTCCCCTGGGACAGGGCCTCGAGCAGTACTTC
>NA|12|TRBV11-2|NA|TRBJ1-1
CASSLGLSEAFF
TGTGCCAGCAGCTTAGGGTTATCTGAAGCTTTCTTT